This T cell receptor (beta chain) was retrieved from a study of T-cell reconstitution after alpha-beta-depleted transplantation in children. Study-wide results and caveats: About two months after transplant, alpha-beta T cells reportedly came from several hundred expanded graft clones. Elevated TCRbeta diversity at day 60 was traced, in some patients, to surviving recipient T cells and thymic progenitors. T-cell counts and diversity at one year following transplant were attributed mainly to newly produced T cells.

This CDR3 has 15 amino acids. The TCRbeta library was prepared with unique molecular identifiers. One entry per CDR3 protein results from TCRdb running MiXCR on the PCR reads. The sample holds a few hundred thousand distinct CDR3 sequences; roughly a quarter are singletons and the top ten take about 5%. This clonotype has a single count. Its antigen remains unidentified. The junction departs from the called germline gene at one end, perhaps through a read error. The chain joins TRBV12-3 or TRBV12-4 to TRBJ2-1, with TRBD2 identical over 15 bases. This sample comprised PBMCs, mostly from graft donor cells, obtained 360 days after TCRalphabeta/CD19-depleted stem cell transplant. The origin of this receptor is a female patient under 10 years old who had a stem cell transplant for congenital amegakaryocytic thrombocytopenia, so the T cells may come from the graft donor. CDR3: CASSWTSGGASEQFF. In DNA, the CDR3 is TGTGCCAGCAGTTGGACTAGCGGGGGGGCTAGTGAGCAATTCTTC.